These 7 T cell receptor beta chains originate from one sample sequenced in a study of memory CD4+ T cells and cytomegalovirus serostatus (dated by TCRdb to between 2017 and 2020). A FACSAria II was used to sort memory CD4+ T cells, defined as single viable CD3+CD4+CD8-CD45RO+ cells. Receptor amplification or capture employed the immunoSEQ multiplex PCR assay. The table was pulled from immuneACCESS by TCRdb, which kept in-frame rearrangements only. Such tables lose some clones; where checked, under half of the loss comes from unresolved V genes, and the rest has no known cause. Recorded for this sample are some 65,000 clones; roughly 75% of them occurred a single time. The ten largest make up approximately 0.54% of the sample. Sequenced: memory CD4+ T cells from blood. These receptors all come from an adult in good health and CMV-seronegative. Some clones in this sample may be carry-over from other donors' samples.

This clone was counted a few times. The chain combines TRBV7-2 with TRBJ1-3; tentatively, D is TRBD1 (5 bases). The CDR3 has 14 amino acids. CDR1 is SGHTA and CDR2 is FQGNSA in the germline V gene. Trimming pared 5 bases from V and 9 bases from J, leaving 17 bases between. The CDR3 bases are TGTGCCAGCAGCCCTACTAGGGGCATCCGCACCATATATTTT. Protein: CASSPTRGIRTIYF.

The V call is TRBV28, the J call TRBJ2-7; 7 positions agree with TRBD1. The V segment lost 7 bases and the J segment 5 bases; nucleotides outside the gene matches: 2. Germline lookup yields CDR1 MDHEN and CDR2 SYDVKM. The CDR3 totals 11 residues. The CDR3 sequence: CASIQGDEQYF. The CDR3 coding sequence is TGTGCCAGCATTCAGGGGGACGAGCAGTACTTC.

J is TRBJ2-3 and V is TRBV28; 9 bases map to TRBD1. The CDR3 is 16 residues long. Germline trimming cut 3 bases from V and 5 bases from J; bases unmatched to any gene: 9. Germline CDR1 reads MDHEN; CDR2 reads SYDVKM. The DNA for the CDR3 is TGTGCCAGCAGTTTCCTTACAGGGGGCGCGGGAGATACGCAGTATTTT. Its protein is CASSFLTGGAGDTQYF.

This chain connects TRBV6-1 to TRBJ1-5; D ambiguous. The germline V and J ends were trimmed by 0 bases and 3 bases, with 3 bases remaining between them. The germline V gene has CDR1 MNHNS and CDR2 SASEGT. CDR3 length: 13 amino acids. The CDR3 DNA follows: TGTGCCAGCAGTGAAGCAGCCAATCAGCCCCAGCATTTT. Its translation is CASSEAANQPQHF.

This chain joins TRBV29-1 and TRBJ1-2, with D possibly matching TRBD1 (6 bases). The ends were cut back, 5 bases at V and 4 bases at J, with 17 bases in the middle. The CDR3 loop spans 14 amino acids. Germline V gene data show CDR1 as SQVTM and CDR2 as ANQGSEA. The CDR3 sequence: CSVNPPGHIYGYTF. In nucleotides, the CDR3 is TGCAGCGTTAACCCCCCGGGACACATCTATGGCTACACCTTC.

The chain links TRBV5-1 to TRBJ2-7, with TRBD2 as a possible D gene (6 bases). Germline V gene lookup returns CDR1 SGHRS and CDR2 YFSETQ. CDR3 length equals 17 residues. V gave up 0 bases and J gave up 6 bases, with 22 bases separating them. The CDR3 DNA reads as TGCGCCAGCAGCTTGGGCGCTTCTAGCGCTAGACTTATCGAGCAGTACTTC. Encoded protein: CASSLGASSARLIEQYF.

The chain joins TRBV30 to TRBJ2-6; the D is unclear. The CDR3 sequence is 15 residues long. Germline CDR1 and CDR2: GTSNPN and SVGIG (reference sequence). V dropped 8 bases and J dropped 0 bases, with 14 bases sitting between them. The CDR3 region has the DNA TGTGCCGGTGTCAGAGGATCCTCTGGGGCCAACGTCCTGACTTTC. This translates into CAGVRGSSGANVLTF.